The rows below give T cell receptor beta chains drawn from one sample of a study of OX40 agonist ivuxolimab in advanced cancers. Using immunoSEQ multiplex PCR, the repertoire was profiled, and TCRdb retains in-frame clones only, with some absent. The sample carries roughly 63,000 clones, roughly 89% recorded once. This specimen consisted of CD4+ or CD8+ T cells sorted from blood, obtained in a trial of the OX40 agonist ivuxolimab. Source of these receptors: an adult with an advanced solid tumor such as melanoma, head and neck, liver or kidney cancer. CDR3s include the opening cysteine and the closing phenylalanine or tryptophan. D genes are given only for firm matches.

>TRBD2|TRBV7-9|TRBJ2-5
CASSLLRGETQETQYF
>-|TRBV7-9|TRBJ2-1
CASSARDGAYNEQFF
>-|TRBV11-2|TRBJ2-7
CASSSTTSGSYEQYF
>TRBD1|TRBV5-1|TRBJ2-7
CASQLGQGIYEQYF
>-|TRBV27|TRBJ2-2
CASSLSWGNTGELFF
>-|TRBV21-1|TRBJ1-1
CASRTYIATLRTEAFF
>TRBD2|TRBV5-1|TRBJ2-1
CASSSGTSGYNEQFF
>TRBD1|TRBV11-3|TRBJ2-1
CASSTGTGGYNEQFF
>-|TRBV29-1|TRBJ2-1
CSVVSTDEQFF
>TRBD1|TRBV11-2|TRBJ2-7
CASSFGTGPYEQYF
>TRBD2|TRBV6-5|TRBJ2-3
CASSRLAGGPDTQYF
>-|TRBV7-9|TRBJ1-3
CASRPAKSGNTIYF
>TRBD1|TRBV4-1|TRBJ1-6
CASSQDRTGGSPLHF
>-|TRBV9|TRBJ2-2
CASSVVTGELFF
>-|TRBV10-3|TRBJ2-3
CAITVDQGSDTQYF
>-|TRBV7-9|TRBJ2-7
CASSSPSASSYEQYF
>TRBD1|TRBV27|TRBJ2-7
CASRRGTGGNYEQYF
>TRBD2|TRBV5-4|TRBJ2-7
CASSDGTSGTYEQYF
>TRBD2|TRBV27|TRBJ2-1
CASSSLAGAPYNEQFF
>-|TRBV29-1|TRBJ1-2
CSVERGVTGPSNYGYTF
>-|TRBV28|TRBJ2-3
CASSYGYVSQYF
>TRBD2|TRBV27|TRBJ2-7
CASSLWGLAGEYEQYF
>TRBD2|TRBV5-1|TRBJ2-2
CASKAGDNTGELFF
>TRBD1|TRBV11-1|TRBJ1-1
CASSPRDRDLNTEAFF
>-|TRBV6-1|TRBJ1-3
CASSDGMPSGNTIYF
>-|TRBV6-1|TRBJ2-5
CASSEAVTPFTETQYF
>-|TRBV9|TRBJ2-3
CASSVGLSLTDTQYF
>-|TRBV13|TRBJ1-6
CASSPGADNSPLHF
>-|TRBV4-1|TRBJ1-2
CASSLVFPGDYTF
>TRBD1|TRBV27|TRBJ1-2
CASSLFTGDGYTF
>-|TRBV9|TRBJ2-5
CASSVADGTLETQYF
>-|TRBV10-3|TRBJ2-2
CATWDEANTGELFF
>-|TRBV9|TRBJ2-1
CASSVGIEQFF
>TRBD1|TRBV5-1|TRBJ2-2
CASSLAVQGATGELFF
>-|TRBV4-1|TRBJ2-1
CASSQEPYNEQFF
>-|TRBV27|TRBJ2-7
CASSYRDGSYEQYF
>TRBD1|TRBV9|TRBJ1-2
CASSSGTGMNYGYTF
>TRBD2|TRBV27|TRBJ2-7
CASSSGTSFYEQYF
>TRBD1|TRBV11-2|TRBJ2-7
CASSLMDRGPYEQYF
>-|TRBV5-1|TRBJ2-1
CASSKNRYNEQFF
>-|TRBV6-1|TRBJ1-2
CASRGTTANTF
>-|TRBV9|TRBJ1-1
CASSLGTANTEAFF
>TRBD2|TRBV7-2|TRBJ2-1
CASSQGGGTYNEQFF
>-|TRBV7-2|TRBJ2-1
CASSLYLSPSSYNEQFF
>-|TRBV15|TRBJ1-1
CATSRERGVLNTEAFF
>-|TRBV27|TRBJ1-2
CASSLAANYGYTF